The 27 T cell receptor beta chains below come from one sample, sequenced in a study of blood T cell repertoires in COVID-19. The data were produced by immunoSEQ multiplex PCR, yet TCRdb's version contains in-frame clones alone and is incomplete. The sample records 70,000 to 90,000 clones, 78% being singletons. Input material: peripheral blood. The receptors here all came from a human donor in a cohort sampled during active COVID-19.

This chain links TRBV7-3 with TRBJ1-1; a possible D gene is TRBD1 (6 bases). Germline lookup yields CDR1 SGHTA and CDR2 FQGTGA. This CDR3 comprises 17 residues. V was clipped by 1 base and J by 1 base, with 16 bases between them. CDR3 bases: TGTGCCAGCAGCTTAAGGCGGTGGGGGACACCGAACACTGAAGCTTTCTTT. It codes for CASSLRRWGTPNTEAFF. The full variable domain, in which reference TRBV7-3 and TRBJ1-1 provide the parts outside the CDR3, is GAGVSQTPSNKVTEKGKYVELRCDPISGHTALYWYRQSLGQGPEFLIYFQGTGAADDSGLPNDRFFAVRPEGSVSTLKIQRTERGDSAVYLCASSLRRWGTPNTEAFFGQGTRLTVV.

The V and J genes are TRBV28 and TRBJ1-5, with D unclear. The CDR3 has 16 residues. V dropped 1 base and J dropped 3 bases, with 13 bases sitting between them. Germline V gives CDR1 MDHEN, CDR2 SYDVKM. The CDR3 DNA follows: TGTGCCAGCAGTTTATTGCGATCATCAAACAATCAGCCCCAGCATTTT. As protein: CASSLLRSSNNQPQHF.

The rearrangement uses TRBV27 and TRBJ2-6; maybe TRBD1 (6 bases). V shed 5 bases and J shed 8 bases, with 19 bases lying between them. This CDR3 has 16 residues. CDR1 and CDR2 (germline): MNHEY, SMNVEV (reference sequence). CDR3 coding DNA: TGTGCCAGCAGTCCCCGACAGGTGATCACGTCCAACGTCCTGACTTTC. Translated, it gives CASSPRQVITSNVLTF.

The table lists this clone with a few counts. This chain uses TRBV25-1 with TRBJ1-1; D remains unclear. V lost 6 bases to trimming and J lost 0 bases, with 5 bases between them. The germline CDR1 and CDR2 sequences are MGHDK and SYGVNS. This CDR3 contains 12 residues. The CDR3 loop reads CASRGVNTEAFF. CDR3 in DNA: TGTGCCAGCAGGGGAGTGAACACTGAAGCTTTCTTT.

This chain joins TRBV14 and TRBJ2-7, with D possibly being TRBD1 (5 bases). The germline V gene has CDR1 SGHDN and CDR2 FVKESK. There are 14 residues in the CDR3. Trimming took off 4 bases at V and 2 bases at J, with 12 bases between the two ends. The CDR3 coding sequence is TGTGCCAGCAGCCCAGGGTACAGGACCTACGAGCAGTACGTC. It encodes CASSPGYRTYEQYV.

The rearrangement uses TRBV6-5 and TRBJ1-5; no reliable D call. V was trimmed by 8 bases and J by 5 bases, leaving 7 bases between them. Germline values: CDR1 MNHEY, CDR2 SVGAGI. The length of the CDR3 is 11 residues. The DNA for the CDR3 is TGTGCCAGCCGGGTCGATCAGCCCCAGCATTTT. This translates into CASRVDQPQHF.

This chain connects TRBV13 to TRBJ2-2, with 7 bases fitting TRBD1. The CDR3 spans 13 residues. After removal of 5 bases from V and 6 bases from J, the junction contained 3 bases not matched to a gene. Germline CDR1 reads PRHDT; CDR2 reads FYEKMQ (reference sequence). CDR3 in DNA: TGTGCCAGCAGCCGGGACAGAGCCGGGGAGCTGTTTTTT. It codes for CASSRDRAGELFF.

The chain couples TRBV11-2 to TRBJ2-3; D is undetermined. The CDR3 spans 12 residues. The V end was cut by 3 bases, the J end by 6 bases, with 7 bases between. Per the germline V gene, CDR1 is SGHAT and CDR2 is FQNNGV. The CDR3 DNA reads TGTGCCAGCAGCTTCCGCCGGGATACGCAGTATTTT. Its protein is CASSFRRDTQYF.

This clone came up a few times. The DNA of the CDR3 is TGTGCCAGCAGCTTAGGGACAGGGAACTACGAGCAGTACTTC. Protein sequence: CASSLGTGNYEQYF. The V call is TRBV7-6, the J call TRBJ2-7; 8 bases fit TRBD1. The V and J ends lost 1 base and 3 bases, in that order; junction bases with no gene match: 2. Looked up from germline, CDR1 is SGHVS and CDR2 is FNYEAQ. This CDR3 is 14 amino acids long.

The V gene is TRBV10-3, the J gene TRBJ2-7, with TRBD1 matching over 8 bases. CDR3 length: 12 amino acids. V trimming: 10 bases; J trimming: 5 bases; junction bases outside the gene matches: 7. Germline lookup yields CDR1 ENHRY and CDR2 SYGVKD. The CDR3 nucleotides are TGTGCCACCGAGACAGGGGACAACGAGCAGTACGTC. Protein product: CATETGDNEQYV.

The chain recombines TRBV7-6 with TRBJ2-4; TRBD2 might be the D (6 bases). The germline gives CDR1 SGHVS, CDR2 FNYEAQ. The CDR3 extends over 13 amino acids. V lost 3 bases to trimming and J lost 6 bases, with 9 bases between them. As DNA, the CDR3 is TGTGCCAGCAGCTTTGGAGGGACAAACATTCAGTACTTC. The encoded protein is CASSFGGTNIQYF.

Note on this clone: This CDR3 is also generated by other DNA sequences in the sample. The chain employs TRBV24-1 and TRBJ1-1, with D perhaps matching TRBD1 (6 bases). Per the germline V gene, CDR1 is KGHDR and CDR2 is SFDVKD. The V gene lost 7 bases and the J gene lost 1 base, with 6 bases spanning the gap. The CDR3 runs to 12 residues. The CDR3 here is CATRQGNTEAFF. The CDR3 DNA sequence: TGTGCCACCAGACAGGGGAACACTGAAGCTTTCTTT.

The J gene is TRBJ2-3, the V gene TRBV6-5; 7 bases fit TRBD1. The CDR3 loop spans 15 amino acids. V shed 8 bases, J shed 0 bases, and the junction held 8 bases outside the gene matches. The germline V gene has CDR1 MNHEY and CDR2 SVGAGI. Here the CDR3 DNA reads TGTGCCAGCGGAACCGGGACAGTTAGCACAGATACGCAGTATTTT. Protein: CASGTGTVSTDTQYF.

The V and J genes are TRBV4-3 and TRBJ2-2; D call uncertain. Germline V gives CDR1 LGHNA, CDR2 YSLEER. This CDR3 has 12 residues. Deletions cut 0 bases from V and 7 bases from J, with 3 bases between. CDR3 in DNA: TGCGCCAGCAGCCAAGATATCGGGGAGCTGTTTTTT. This encodes CASSQDIGELFF.

The V call is TRBV7-2, the J call TRBJ1-3; 7 nucleotides agree with TRBD1. Germline values: CDR1 SGHTA, CDR2 FQGNSA. Trimming cost V 4 bases and J 4 bases; bases outside gene matches: 4. The CDR3 runs to 14 residues. The CDR3 DNA reads TGTGCCAGCAGCTCGGAGGGACAGGGAAACACCATATATTTT. It codes for CASSSEGQGNTIYF. Using reference TRBV7-2 and TRBJ1-3 for the parts outside the CDR3, the full variable domain is GAGVSQSPSNKVTEKGKDVELRCDPISGHTALYWYRQSLGQGLEFLIYFQGNSAPDKSGLPSDRFSAERTGGSVSTLTIQRTQQEDSAVYLCASSSEGQGNTIYFGEGSWLTVV.

The chain recombines TRBV7-6 with TRBJ1-1; D may be TRBD1 (6 bases). Germline lookup yields CDR1 SGHVS and CDR2 FNYEAQ. Trimming left V 0 bases short and J 1 base short, with 12 bases between. The CDR3 covers 16 residues. Written as DNA, the CDR3 is TGTGCCAGCAGCTTAGCGGCGGACAGTGGGAACACTGAAGCTTTCTTT. Encoded protein: CASSLAADSGNTEAFF.

This clone has just one count. V gene TRBV7-6 combines with J gene TRBJ2-1; 7 nucleotides agree with TRBD1. This CDR3 has 14 amino acids. CDR1 is SGHVS and CDR2 is FNYEAQ in the germline V gene. J was trimmed by 9 bases and V by 4 bases; bases with no gene match: 9. The CDR3 DNA follows: TGTGCCAGCAGCTCAAGACAGGGATGGAGTGAGCAGTTCTTC. Protein product: CASSSRQGWSEQFF.

The rearrangement links TRBV30 to TRBJ2-4; 13 bases agree with TRBD2. Germline V gene data show CDR1 as GTSNPN and CDR2 as SVGIG (reference sequence). The V gene end was trimmed by 6 bases and the J gene end by 8 bases; junction bases not matched to a gene: 7. The CDR3 is 14 amino acids. The CDR3 region is CACRLAGGLDIQYF. The CDR3 nucleotides read TGTGCCTGCAGACTAGCGGGAGGTTTGGACATTCAGTACTTC.

The chain carries TRBV21-1 and TRBJ2-7; the table's TRBD1 call for D was not verified on the DNA. TRBV21-1 is labeled a pseudogene. The CDR3 is made up of 16 amino acids. DNA for the CDR3: TGTGCCAGCAGCAAAGAAGGACACAGGGGGCTCGACGAGCAGTACTTC. Translated, it gives CASSKEGHRGLDEQYF.

This clone came up a few times. V is TRBV29-1 and J is TRBJ2-6; D is possibly TRBD1 (6 bases). Per the germline V gene, CDR1 is SQVTM and CDR2 is ANQGSEA. The V and J ends lost 6 bases and 0 bases respectively, with 15 bases between them. The CDR3 loop spans 16 amino acids. This CDR3 reads CSVARDIDSGANVLTF. The CDR3 coding sequence is TGCAGCGTAGCCCGGGACATTGACTCTGGGGCCAACGTCCTGACTTTC.

A few counts support this clone. V gene TRBV15 combines with J gene TRBJ2-1; TRBD1 is a possible D gene (5 bases). The germline V and J ends were trimmed by 0 bases and 7 bases, with 16 bases remaining between them. This CDR3 is built from 16 residues. The germline V gene has CDR1 LNHNV and CDR2 YYDKDF (reference sequence). The chain's CDR3 is CATSRDWGLGRNEQFF. As DNA, the CDR3 is TGTGCCACCAGCAGAGATTGGGGCTTGGGAAGAAATGAGCAGTTCTTC.

This chain links TRBV6-5 with TRBJ2-1; 12 bases agree with TRBD2. J was trimmed by 8 bases and V by 6 bases; bases with no gene match: 8. Germline-derived CDR1 and CDR2 are MNHEY and SVGAGI. CDR3 length equals 15 residues. CDR3 sequence reads: CASRSGLAGEDEQFF. The DNA of the CDR3 is TGTGCCAGCAGGTCGGGACTAGCGGGCGAAGATGAGCAGTTCTTC.

V usage is TRBV11-2 and J usage is TRBJ2-3; 7 bases fit TRBD2. CDR1 and CDR2 (germline): SGHAT, FQNNGV. The V and J ends lost 2 bases and 6 bases, in that order; junction bases with no gene match: 5. The CDR3 totals 14 residues. CDR3 residues: CASSLTGGSDTQYF. DNA for the CDR3: TGTGCCAGCAGCTTAACGGGGGGATCCGATACGCAGTATTTT.

The V gene is TRBV4-1, the J gene TRBJ1-2; D is undetermined. Trimming stripped 4 bases from V and 3 bases from J, with 12 bases between. This CDR3 contains 14 residues. CDR1 MGHRA and CDR2 YSYEKL come from the germline V gene. The CDR3 DNA sequence: TGCGCCAGCAGCCCCGATCCTGGAGACTATGGCTACACCTTC. Residues: CASSPDPGDYGYTF.

The chain combines TRBV28 with TRBJ2-3, with TRBD2 as a possible D gene (6 bases). The CDR3 is 15 residues long. Germline-derived CDR1 and CDR2 are MDHEN and SYDVKM. The V gene lost 8 bases and the J gene lost 4 bases, with 19 bases spanning the gap. CDR3 bases: TGTGCCAGCCCCGCGGCGGGGTCGGTCGCAGATACGCAGTATTTT. It codes for CASPAAGSVADTQYF.

The chain uses TRBV27 and TRBJ2-3, with a tentative D call TRBD1 (5 bases). CDR1 is MNHEY, CDR2 SMNVEV, per germline (reference sequence). The CDR3 totals 18 residues. Deletions cut 0 bases from V and 1 base from J, with 17 bases between. In DNA, the CDR3 is TGTGCCAGCAGTTTATCGAATCTGGGGCCGGTCGGCACAGATACGCAGTATTTT. Translation gives CASSLSNLGPVGTDTQYF.

V and J are TRBV4-1 and TRBJ1-1; D not certain. The CDR3 has 16 residues. Germline values: CDR1 MGHRA, CDR2 YSYEKL. The germline V and J ends were trimmed by 0 bases and 5 bases, with 16 bases remaining between them. This CDR3 reads CASSQEWSGLGTEAFF. CDR3 bases: TGCGCCAGCAGCCAAGAGTGGTCCGGACTTGGAACTGAAGCTTTCTTT.